These 16 T cell receptor beta chains came from one sample sequenced in a study of T cell changes during pregnancy in multiple sclerosis (dated by TCRdb to 2018 to 2020). The library was made by the immunoSEQ multiplex PCR assay. In its TCRdb copy, this immuneACCESS table keeps in-frame sequences only and misses some clones. Where compared with another copy, unresolved V genes explain less than half of these, and the others have no known cause. This sample gives fewer than 85,000 clones in total; 89% of them show up just once. Clones ranked in the top ten supply 1.9% of the sample. Sample: peripheral blood, taken before pregnancy. The receptor set was obtained from a female donor with multiple sclerosis, enrolled in a pregnancy study.

The chain recombines TRBV5-8 with TRBJ2-7; TRBD1 agrees at 8 bases. The CDR3 length is 17 residues. Germline V gene sequence: CDR1 SGHTS, CDR2 YDEGEE. The V and J ends lost 4 bases and 0 bases, in that order; junction bases with no gene match: 12. The CDR3: CASSTSVDRESSYEQYF. The DNA for the CDR3 is TGTGCCAGCAGCACGAGCGTGGACAGGGAGAGCTCCTACGAGCAGTACTTC. The full variable domain, its missing parts supplied by reference TRBV5-8 and TRBJ2-7, is EAGVTQSPTHLIKTRGQQATLRCSPISGHTSVYWYQQALGLGLQFLLWYDEGEERNRGNFPPRFSGRQFPNYSSELNVNALELEDSALYLCASSTSVDRESSYEQYFGPGTRLTVT.

In DNA, the CDR3 is TGTGCCACCAGCCGCCTACTATCGACAGGGGGCCTTGATACGCAGTATTTT. This translates into CATSRLLSTGGLDTQYF. This chain joins TRBV15 and TRBJ2-3, with TRBD1 identical over 10 bases. Germline CDR1 LNHNV, CDR2 YYDKDF (reference sequence). The CDR3 is made up of 17 amino acids. With 5 bases clipped from V and 6 bases from J, the junction kept 14 bases outside the gene matches.

This clone was detected only a few times. The chain has TRBV9 and TRBJ1-1; possibly TRBD1 for D (6 bases). The V end was cut by 4 bases, the J end by 3 bases, with 10 bases between. The germline CDR1 and CDR2 sequences are SGDLS and YYNGEE. There are 13 residues in the CDR3. CDR3 region: CASSPTGYTEAFF. CDR3 nucleotide sequence: TGTGCCAGCAGCCCAACAGGGTACACTGAAGCTTTCTTT.

The J gene is TRBJ2-3, the V gene TRBV6-4; 11 bases line up with TRBD2. This CDR3 region has 15 residues. The junction had 3 bases not matched to a gene; V was cut back by 2 bases and J by 5 bases. Looked up from germline, CDR1 is MRHNA and CDR2 is SNTAGT. CDR3 sequence (DNA): TGTGCCAGCAGTGACACTAGCGGGGGAGTAGATACGCAGTATTTT. It yields the protein CASSDTSGGVDTQYF.

The rearrangement links TRBV28 to TRBJ2-5; 8 bases are shared with TRBD2. Germline-derived CDR1 and CDR2 are MDHEN and SYDVKM. V shed 5 bases and J 5 bases; nucleotides not matched to a gene: 10. The CDR3 spans 15 residues. The CDR3, as DNA: TGTGCCAGCAGTCGCGCGGGGGGTGGTGAGGAGACCCAGTACTTC. This gives the protein CASSRAGGGEETQYF.

The chain links TRBV28 to TRBJ2-1; TRBD2 matches 11 bases. The CDR3 is 16 residues long. The junction had 7 bases not matched to a gene; V was cut back by 6 bases and J by 3 bases. The germline CDR1 and CDR2 sequences are MDHEN and SYDVKM. CDR3 sequence: CASRRTSGGYYNEQFF. DNA for the CDR3: TGTGCCAGCAGGCGCACTAGCGGGGGCTACTACAATGAGCAGTTCTTC.

The V call is TRBV7-3, the J call TRBJ2-5; possible D gene TRBD1, 6 bases. CDR3 size: 14 residues. V shed 5 bases and J shed 2 bases, with 12 bases lying between them. The germline CDR1 and CDR2 sequences are SGHTA and FQGTGA. As DNA, the CDR3 is TGTGCCAGCAGCCCAACAGGGATGCAAGAGACCCAGTACTTC. This sequence encodes CASSPTGMQETQYF.

As DNA, the CDR3 is TGTGCCAGCAGCCAAGCGCCGCGGCAGGGAGGCGATCAGCCCCAGCATTTT. Residues: CASSQAPRQGGDQPQHF. The rearrangement links TRBV14 to TRBJ1-5, with D perhaps matching TRBD1 (5 bases). Trimming shortened V by 1 base and J by 5 bases, and 18 bases separated the two germline ends. Germline V lookup: CDR1 SGHDN, CDR2 FVKESK. CDR3 length: 17 amino acids.

The chain recombines TRBV7-9 with TRBJ1-2; 8 nucleotides line up with TRBD1. The germline V gene encodes CDR1 SEHNR and CDR2 FQNEAQ (reference sequence). The CDR3 covers 14 residues. Germline trimming cut 4 bases from V and 8 bases from J; bases unmatched to any gene: 9. The CDR3 spells CASSWGQGARGYTF. The CDR3 DNA reads TGTGCCAGCAGCTGGGGGCAGGGGGCGCGGGGCTACACCTTC.

This chain uses TRBV6-5 with TRBJ2-7; TRBD1 is a possible D gene (6 bases). Deletions cut 6 bases from V and 3 bases from J, with 15 bases between. Looked up from germline, CDR1 is MNHEY and CDR2 is SVGAGI. This CDR3 region has 14 residues. The CDR3 bases are TGTGCCAGCAGCCTGGACAGACTTTTCTACGAGCAGTACTTC. It codes for CASSLDRLFYEQYF.

The genes are TRBV18 and TRBJ1-4; 9 positions match TRBD1. V lost 4 bases and J lost 6; bases outside the gene matches: 6. CDR1 and CDR2 from the germline V gene are KGHSH and LQKENI. CDR3 length equals 15 residues. The CDR3 region is CASSRAGTGYEKLFF. The CDR3 DNA sequence: TGTGCCAGCTCACGTGCCGGGACAGGGTATGAAAAACTGTTTTTT.

The chain joins TRBV28 to TRBJ1-4, with D unresolved. V was trimmed by 5 bases and J by 4 bases, leaving 8 bases between them. The germline V gene encodes CDR1 MDHEN and CDR2 SYDVKM. CDR3 length: 13 residues. CDR3 in amino acids: CASSKQINEKLFF. For the CDR3, the DNA is TGTGCCAGCAGTAAACAGATTAATGAAAAACTGTTTTTT.

The rearrangement uses TRBV19 and TRBJ2-2, with a possible D match to TRBD2 (5 bases). Germline V gives CDR1 LNHDA, CDR2 SQIVND (reference sequence). This CDR3 is 15 amino acids long. Trimming removed 1 base from V and 3 bases from J, with 9 bases in between. CDR3 sequence reads: CASSIGAGDTGELFF. As DNA, the CDR3 is TGTGCCAGTAGTATAGGGGCCGGGGACACCGGGGAGCTGTTTTTT.

V and J are TRBV7-4 and TRBJ1-1; D uncertain. From germline, CDR1 is SGHVT and CDR2 SQSDAQ. The CDR3 covers 11 residues. Trimming shortened V by 3 bases and J by 3 bases, and 2 bases separated the two germline ends. The CDR3 DNA follows: TGTGCCAGCAGCTTCTACACTGAAGCTTTCTTT. It is translated as CASSFYTEAFF. The full variable domain, rest sourced from reference TRBV7-4 and TRBJ1-1, is GAGVSQSPRYKVAKRGRDVALRCDSISGHVTLYWYRQTLGQGSEVLTYSQSDAQRDKSGRPSGRFSAERPERSVSTLKIQRTEQGDSAVYLCASSFYTEAFFGQGTRLTVV.

The chain employs TRBV6-1 and TRBJ2-7; TRBD1 is a possible D gene (6 bases). Germline values: CDR1 MNHNS, CDR2 SASEGT. V was shortened by 4 bases and J by 3 bases, with 7 bases between the two germline ends. The CDR3 runs to 12 residues. The CDR3 coding sequence is TGTGCCAGCAGTGGACAGGTCTACGAGCAGTACTTC. Amino acid sequence: CASSGQVYEQYF.

This chain's CDR3 is CATSRDPGQYNYGYTF. Here the CDR3 DNA reads TGTGCCACCAGCAGAGATCCCGGACAGTATAACTATGGCTACACCTTC. This chain joins TRBV15 and TRBJ1-2; TRBD1 might be the D (6 bases). The length of the CDR3 is 16 residues. CDR1 LNHNV and CDR2 YYDKDF come from the germline V gene (reference sequence). V gave up 0 bases and J gave up 1 base, with 12 bases separating them.